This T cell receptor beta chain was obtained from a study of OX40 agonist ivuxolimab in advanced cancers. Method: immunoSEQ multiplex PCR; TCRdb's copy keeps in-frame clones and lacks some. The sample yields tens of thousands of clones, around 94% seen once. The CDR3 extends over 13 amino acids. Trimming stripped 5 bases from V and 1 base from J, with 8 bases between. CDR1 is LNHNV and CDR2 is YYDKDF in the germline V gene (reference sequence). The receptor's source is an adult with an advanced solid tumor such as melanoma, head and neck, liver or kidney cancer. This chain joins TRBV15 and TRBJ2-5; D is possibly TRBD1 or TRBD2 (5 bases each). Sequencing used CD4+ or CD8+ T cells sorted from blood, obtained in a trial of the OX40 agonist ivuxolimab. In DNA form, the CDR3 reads TGTGCCACCAGCGAGGGGAGCCAAGAGACCCAGTACTTC. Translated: CATSEGSQETQYF.